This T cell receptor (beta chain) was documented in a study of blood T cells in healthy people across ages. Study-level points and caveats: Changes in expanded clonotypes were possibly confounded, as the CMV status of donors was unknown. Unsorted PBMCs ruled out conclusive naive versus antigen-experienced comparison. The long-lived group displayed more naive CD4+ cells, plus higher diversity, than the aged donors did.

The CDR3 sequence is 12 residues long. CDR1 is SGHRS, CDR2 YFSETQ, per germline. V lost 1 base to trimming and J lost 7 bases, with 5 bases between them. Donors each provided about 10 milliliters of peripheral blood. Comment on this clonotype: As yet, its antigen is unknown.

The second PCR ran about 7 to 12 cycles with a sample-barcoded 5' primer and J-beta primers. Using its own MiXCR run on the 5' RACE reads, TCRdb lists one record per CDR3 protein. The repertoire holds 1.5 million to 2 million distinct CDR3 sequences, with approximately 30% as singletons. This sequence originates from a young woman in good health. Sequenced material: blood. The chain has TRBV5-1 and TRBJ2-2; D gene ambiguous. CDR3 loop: CASSLNGGELFF. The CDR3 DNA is TGCGCCAGCAGCTTGAATGGCGGGGAGCTGTTTTTT.